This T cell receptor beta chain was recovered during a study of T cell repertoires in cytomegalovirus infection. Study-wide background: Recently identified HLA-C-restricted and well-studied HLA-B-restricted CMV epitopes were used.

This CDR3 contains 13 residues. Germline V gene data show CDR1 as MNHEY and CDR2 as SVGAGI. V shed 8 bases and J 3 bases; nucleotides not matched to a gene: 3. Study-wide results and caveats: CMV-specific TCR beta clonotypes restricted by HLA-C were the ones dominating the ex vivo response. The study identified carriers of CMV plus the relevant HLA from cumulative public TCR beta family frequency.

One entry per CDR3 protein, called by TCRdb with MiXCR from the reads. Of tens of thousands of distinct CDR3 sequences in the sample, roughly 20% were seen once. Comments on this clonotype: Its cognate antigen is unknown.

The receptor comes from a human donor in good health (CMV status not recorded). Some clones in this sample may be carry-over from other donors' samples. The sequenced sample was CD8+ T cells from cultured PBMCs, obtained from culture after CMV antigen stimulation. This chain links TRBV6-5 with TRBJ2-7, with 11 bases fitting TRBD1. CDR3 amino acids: CASGQGAIYEQYF. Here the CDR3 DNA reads TGTGCCAGCGGACAGGGGGCTATCTACGAGCAGTACTTC.